These T cell receptor beta chains were read from a single sample in a study of T cell repertoires in cytomegalovirus infection. These receptors' antigens are unknown. MiXCR, applied by TCRdb to the reads, yields one record per CDR3 protein. The sample contains hundreds of thousands of distinct CDR3 sequences, roughly 46% of which appear only once. The sample was cultured PBMCs, taken from culture after CMV antigen stimulation. The source of these receptors is a human donor in good health (CMV status not recorded). Some clones in this sample may be carry-over from other donors' samples. Both conserved end residues are part of each CDR3.

CDR3 protein: CASSLAPGPETQYF
V gene: TRBV7-6

CDR3 protein: CASSPDIDDYSNQPQHF
V gene: TRBV19

CDR3 protein: CASSHRDRGIPGANVLTF
V gene: TRBV12-3/TRBV12-4

CDR3 protein: CASSLGRIQETQYF
V gene: TRBV5-1

CDR3 protein: CASSSTVADTQYF
V gene: TRBV11-2

CDR3 protein: CSASTEDETKYF
V gene: TRBV20-1

CDR3 protein: CASGLTGKGQPQHF
V gene: TRBV19

CDR3 protein: CASSWSRTGITDTQYF
V gene: TRBV7-6

CDR3 protein: CATSRGQVTYEQYF
V gene: TRBV15

CDR3 protein: CASSSLRGETQYF
V gene: TRBV12-3/TRBV12-4

CDR3 protein: CASSLFALQETQYF
V gene: TRBV7-2

CDR3 protein: CASSPRTEQETQYF
V gene: TRBV6-1

CDR3 protein: CASSSTATALNSSPLHF
V gene: TRBV7-8

CDR3 protein: CASSFLGAHTTLSAKNIQYF
V gene: TRBV7-2

CDR3 protein: CASSNRLHEQYF
V gene: TRBV7-2

CDR3 protein: CASSPPRQGRAFF
V gene: TRBV28

CDR3 protein: CTSSLGLAEETQYF
V gene: TRBV7-2

CDR3 protein: CASSLGGGGRTDTQYF
V gene: TRBV5-4

CDR3 protein: CASSYVASETQYF
V gene: TRBV6-2/TRBV6-3

CDR3 protein: CSVKPTNEQFF
V gene: TRBV29-1

CDR3 protein: CASRRLAGGGYEQFF
V gene: TRBV7-6

CDR3 protein: CASSYQAGGRSDTQYF
V gene: TRBV28

CDR3 protein: CASSLEAYYNEQFF
V gene: TRBV6-1

CDR3 protein: CASSQNTEAFF
V gene: TRBV5-5

CDR3 protein: CASREGRSSYNEQFF
V gene: TRBV25-1

CDR3 protein: CASSLGAALLGANVLTF
V gene: TRBV11-2